This T cell receptor (beta chain) was observed in a study of T cell responses to AZD1222 COVID-19 vaccine. Study results and limitations: Unmutated variant regions are reportedly targeted by nearly half of spike-specific TCRs.

V trimming: 3 bases; J trimming: 3 bases; junction bases outside the gene matches: 6. CDR3 size: 16 residues. Germline V gene lookup returns CDR1 LNHDA and CDR2 SQIVND (reference sequence). The data were produced by immunoSEQ multiplex PCR, yet TCRdb's version contains in-frame clones alone and is incomplete. The sample shows about 140,000 clones, roughly 93% of them seen only once. For this clone: Its antigen is still unknown.

The sequence derives from an adult who received the AZD1222 COVID-19 vaccine. This chain connects TRBV19 to TRBJ1-5; TRBD1 aligns across 9 bases. Sequencing used peripheral blood, obtained 28 days after the second AZD1222 dose. CDR3 amino acids: CASSMTGGGFNQPQHF. CDR3 in DNA: TGTGCCAGTAGTATGACAGGGGGTGGATTCAATCAGCCCCAGCATTTT.